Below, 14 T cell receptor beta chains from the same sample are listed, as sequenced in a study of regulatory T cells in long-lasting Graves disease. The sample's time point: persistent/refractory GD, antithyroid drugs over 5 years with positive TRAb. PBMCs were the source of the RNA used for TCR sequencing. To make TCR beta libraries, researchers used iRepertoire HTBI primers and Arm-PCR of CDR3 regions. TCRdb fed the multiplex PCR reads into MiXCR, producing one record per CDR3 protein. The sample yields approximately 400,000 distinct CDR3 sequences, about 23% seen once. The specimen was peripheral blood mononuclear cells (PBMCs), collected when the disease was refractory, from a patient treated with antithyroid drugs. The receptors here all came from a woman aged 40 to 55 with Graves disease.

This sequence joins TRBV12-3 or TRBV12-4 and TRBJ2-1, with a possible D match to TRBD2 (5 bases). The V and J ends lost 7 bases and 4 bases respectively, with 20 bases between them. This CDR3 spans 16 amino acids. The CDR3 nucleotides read TGTGCCAGCACCCCACCAATAAGCGGCGCTTACAATGAGCAGTTCTTC. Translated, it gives CASTPPISGAYNEQFF.

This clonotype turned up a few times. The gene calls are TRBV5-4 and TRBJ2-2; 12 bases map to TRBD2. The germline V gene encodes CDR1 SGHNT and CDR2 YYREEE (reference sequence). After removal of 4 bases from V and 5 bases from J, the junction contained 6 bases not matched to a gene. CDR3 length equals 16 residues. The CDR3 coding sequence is TGTGCCAGCAGCCACGGACTAGCGGGATATACCGGGGAGCTGTTTTTT. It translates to CASSHGLAGYTGELFF.

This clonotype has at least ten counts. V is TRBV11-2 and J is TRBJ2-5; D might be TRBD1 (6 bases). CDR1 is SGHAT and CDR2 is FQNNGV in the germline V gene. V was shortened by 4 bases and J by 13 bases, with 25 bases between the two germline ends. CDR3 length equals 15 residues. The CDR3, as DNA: TGTGCCAGCAGCTACTCCCACTCGTCCGGGACACGGGGGTACTTC. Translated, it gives CASSYSHSSGTRGYF.

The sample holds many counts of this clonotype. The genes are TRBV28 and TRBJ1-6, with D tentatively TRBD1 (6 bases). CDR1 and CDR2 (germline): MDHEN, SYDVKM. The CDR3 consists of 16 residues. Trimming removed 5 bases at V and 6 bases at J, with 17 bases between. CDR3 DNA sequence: TGTGCCAGCAGTATCAGCACGGGACAAATTAATTCACCCCTCCACTTT. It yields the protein CASSISTGQINSPLHF.

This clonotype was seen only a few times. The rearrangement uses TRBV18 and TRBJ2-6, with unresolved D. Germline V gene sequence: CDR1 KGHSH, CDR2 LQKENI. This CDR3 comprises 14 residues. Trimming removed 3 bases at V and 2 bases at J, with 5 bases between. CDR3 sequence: CASSPTPGANVLTF. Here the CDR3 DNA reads TGTGCCAGCTCACCTACTCCTGGGGCCAACGTCCTGACTTTC.

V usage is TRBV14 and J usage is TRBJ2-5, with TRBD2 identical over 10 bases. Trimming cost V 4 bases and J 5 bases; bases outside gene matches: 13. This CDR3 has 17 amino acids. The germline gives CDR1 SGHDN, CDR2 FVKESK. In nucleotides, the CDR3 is TGTGCCAGCAGCCTCAAGAGGCTAGCGGGAGTTAGGGAGACCCAGTACTTC. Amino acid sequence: CASSLKRLAGVRETQYF. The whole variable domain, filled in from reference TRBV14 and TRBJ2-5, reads EAGVTQFPSHSVIEKGQTVTLRCDPISGHDNLYWYRRVMGKEIKFLLHFVKESKQDESGMPNNRFLAERTGGTYSTLKVQPAELEDSGVYFCASSLKRLAGVRETQYFGPGTRLLVL.

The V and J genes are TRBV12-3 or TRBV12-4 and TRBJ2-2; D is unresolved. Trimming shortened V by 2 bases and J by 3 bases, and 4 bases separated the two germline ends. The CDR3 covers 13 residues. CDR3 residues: CASSLFDTGELFF. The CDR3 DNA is TGTGCCAGCAGTTTATTTGACACCGGGGAGCTGTTTTTT.

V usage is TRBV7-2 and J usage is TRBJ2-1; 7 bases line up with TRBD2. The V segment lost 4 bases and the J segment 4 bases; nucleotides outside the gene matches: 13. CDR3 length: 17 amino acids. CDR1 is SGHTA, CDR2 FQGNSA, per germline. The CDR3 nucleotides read TGTGCCAGCAGCTCGCTCCCCTCTAGCGGCTTATACAATGAGCAGTTCTTC. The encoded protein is CASSSLPSSGLYNEQFF.

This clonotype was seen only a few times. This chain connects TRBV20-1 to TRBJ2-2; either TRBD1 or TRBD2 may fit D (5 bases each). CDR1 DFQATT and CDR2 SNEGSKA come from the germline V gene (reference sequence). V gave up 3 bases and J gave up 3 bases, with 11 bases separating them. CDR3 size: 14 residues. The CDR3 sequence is CSARIQGDTGELFF. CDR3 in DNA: TGCAGTGCTAGGATCCAGGGAGACACCGGGGAGCTGTTTTTT.

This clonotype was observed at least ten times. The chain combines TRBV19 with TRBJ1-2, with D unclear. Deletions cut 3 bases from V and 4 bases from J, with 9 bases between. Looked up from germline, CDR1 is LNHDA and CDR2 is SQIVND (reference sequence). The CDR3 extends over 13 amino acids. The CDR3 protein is CASSMSDGYGYTF. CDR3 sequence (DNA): TGTGCCAGTAGTATGTCCGACGGCTATGGCTACACCTTC.

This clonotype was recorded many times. The CDR3 reads CASKRGNYGYTF. CDR3 coding DNA: TGTGCCAGCAAGAGGGGTAACTATGGCTACACCTTC. V and J are TRBV2 and TRBJ1-2; D might be TRBD1 (5 bases). CDR1 is SNHLY and CDR2 is FYNNEI in the germline V gene. This CDR3 comprises 12 residues. Trimming took off 7 bases at V and 1 base at J, with 7 bases between the two ends.

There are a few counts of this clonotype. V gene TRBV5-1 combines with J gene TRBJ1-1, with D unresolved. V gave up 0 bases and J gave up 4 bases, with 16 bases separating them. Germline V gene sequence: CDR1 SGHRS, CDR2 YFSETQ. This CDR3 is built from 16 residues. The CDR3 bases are TGCGCCAGCAGCTTGGCCTTGGCCGGCCGGGGCACTGAAGCTTTCTTT. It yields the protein CASSLALAGRGTEAFF.

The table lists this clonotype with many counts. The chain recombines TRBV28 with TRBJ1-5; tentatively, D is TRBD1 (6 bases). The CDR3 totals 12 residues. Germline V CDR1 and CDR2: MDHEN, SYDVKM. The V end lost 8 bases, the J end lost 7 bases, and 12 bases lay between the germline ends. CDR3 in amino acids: CASCPRGQPQHF. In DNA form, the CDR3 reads TGTGCCAGCTGCCCCAGGGGCCAGCCCCAGCATTTT.

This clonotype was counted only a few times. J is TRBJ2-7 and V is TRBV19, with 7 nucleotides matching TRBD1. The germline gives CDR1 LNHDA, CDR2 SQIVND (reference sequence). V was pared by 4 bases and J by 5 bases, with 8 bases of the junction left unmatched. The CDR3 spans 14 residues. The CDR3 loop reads CASSNRGPLHEQYF. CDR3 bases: TGTGCCAGTAGTAATAGGGGGCCGCTACACGAGCAGTACTTC.